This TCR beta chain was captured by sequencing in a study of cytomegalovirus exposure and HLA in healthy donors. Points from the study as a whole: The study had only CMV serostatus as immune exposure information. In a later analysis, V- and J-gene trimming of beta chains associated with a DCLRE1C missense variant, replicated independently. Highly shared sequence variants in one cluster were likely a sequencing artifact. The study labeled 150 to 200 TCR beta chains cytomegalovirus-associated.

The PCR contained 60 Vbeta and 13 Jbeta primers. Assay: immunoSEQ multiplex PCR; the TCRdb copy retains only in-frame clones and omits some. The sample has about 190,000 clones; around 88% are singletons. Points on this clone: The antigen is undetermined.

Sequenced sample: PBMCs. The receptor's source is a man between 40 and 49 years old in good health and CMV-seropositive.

The CDR3 DNA sequence: TGTGCCAGTAGTATTTCAGGGGCTTGGGGCTACGAGCAGTACTTC. Residues: CASSISGAWGYEQYF. The rearrangement uses TRBV19 and TRBJ2-7; D is perhaps TRBD1 (6 bases). This CDR3 has 15 amino acids. Between the trimmed V and J ends, which lost 3 bases and 3 bases, there was a span of 15 bases. Germline assignment: CDR1 LNHDA and CDR2 SQIVND (reference sequence).